The 15 T cell receptor beta chains presented below share a single source sample, sequenced in a study of T-cell memory formation after mild COVID-19. TCRdb passed the 5' RACE reads through MiXCR, listing each CDR3 protein once. The sample consists of about 270,000 distinct CDR3 sequences, 15% of them appearing once. The specimen sequenced was PBMCs or a T cell subset sorted from them (not recorded which). The receptor set was obtained from an adult woman who had mild COVID-19 (a few samples of this study predate the infection). Cell type and time point are not known.

This clonotype has more than one count but fewer than ten. The chain is built from TRBV10-3 and TRBJ1-5; unclear D gene. Germline V gene sequence: CDR1 ENHRY, CDR2 SYGVKD. V lost 5 bases and J lost 7, with 9 bases in between. The CDR3 sequence is 12 residues long. In DNA, the CDR3 is TGTGCCATCAGTAGGGAAGGCCAGCCCCAGCATTTT. Protein sequence: CAISREGQPQHF.

This clonotype was counted only a few times. The rearrangement joins TRBV6-5 to TRBJ2-3, with 9 nucleotides matching TRBD2. The V segment lost 6 bases and the J segment 2 bases; nucleotides outside the gene matches: 6. CDR1 and CDR2 (germline): MNHEY, SVGAGI. This CDR3 spans 15 amino acids. The CDR3 sequence is CASRLTSGYTDTQYF. As DNA, the CDR3 is TGTGCCAGCAGGCTGACTAGCGGATACACAGATACGCAGTATTTT.

This clonotype came up a few times. The rearrangement uses TRBV2 and TRBJ2-5; possibly TRBD2 for D (6 bases). Germline values: CDR1 SNHLY, CDR2 FYNNEI. This CDR3 is built from 14 residues. With 3 bases removed from V and 5 bases from J, the gap between germline ends came to 13 bases. CDR3 region: CASSEGGALETQYF. As DNA, the CDR3 is TGTGCCAGCAGTGAGGGCGGGGCCTTGGAGACCCAGTACTTC. Full variable domain (rest looked up from reference TRBV2 and TRBJ2-5): EPEVTQTPSHQVTQMGQEVILRCVPISNHLYFYWYRQILGQKVEFLVSFYNNEISEKSEIFDDQFSVERPDGSNFTLKIRSTKLEDSAMYFCASSEGGALETQYFGPGTRLLVL.

V and J are TRBV7-8 and TRBJ1-5; no definite D call. The germline V gene has CDR1 SGHVS and CDR2 FQNEAQ. The CDR3 runs 16 residues. V was pared by 1 base and J by 1 base, with 11 bases between. CDR3 loop: CASSLVRHTSNQPQHF. In DNA form, the CDR3 reads TGTGCCAGCAGCTTAGTTCGCCATACCAGCAATCAGCCCCAGCATTTT.

The chain couples TRBV12-3 or TRBV12-4 to TRBJ1-1, with D hard to call. The CDR3 totals 13 residues. V shed 3 bases and J shed 4 bases, with 9 bases lying between them. The chain's CDR3 is CASSFRRGTEAFF. The CDR3 DNA sequence: TGTGCCAGCAGTTTCAGACGGGGCACTGAAGCTTTCTTT.

In its sample, this clonotype was seen a few times. This rearrangement joins TRBV24-1 to TRBJ2-5; 10 nucleotides align to TRBD2. The CDR3 runs 17 residues. CDR1 KGHDR and CDR2 SFDVKD come from the germline V gene. J was trimmed by 0 bases and V by 5 bases; bases with no gene match: 8. CDR3 residues: CATSGAAGTSDQETQYF. CDR3 nucleotides: TGTGCCACCAGTGGGGCCGCCGGGACTAGCGACCAAGAGACCCAGTACTTC.

The gene calls are TRBV7-2 and TRBJ2-7; D is ambiguous. Per the germline V gene, CDR1 is SGHTA and CDR2 is FQGNSA. V lost 5 bases and J lost 5, with 7 bases in between. The CDR3 has 11 residues. CDR3 sequence: CASSQSHEQYF. The CDR3 DNA follows: TGTGCCAGCAGCCAAAGCCACGAGCAGTACTTC.

The V gene is TRBV14, the J gene TRBJ2-7, with no clear D. Germline CDR1 reads SGHDN; CDR2 reads FVKESK. The V end lost 4 bases, the J end lost 6 bases, and 10 bases lay between the germline ends. CDR3 length: 12 amino acids. DNA of the CDR3: TGTGCCAGCAGCCCTTTCCCGGGCGAGCAGTACTTC. It translates to CASSPFPGEQYF.

This clonotype was picked up many times. This chain uses TRBV5-5 with TRBJ1-1; D is unclear. Germline V gene sequence: CDR1 SGHKS, CDR2 YYEKEE (reference sequence). This CDR3 comprises 14 residues. With 1 base removed from V and 2 bases from J, the gap between germline ends came to 9 bases. CDR3 bases: TGTGCCAGCAGCTTGCTGGATCTAAACACTGAAGCTTTCTTT. It encodes CASSLLDLNTEAFF.

This chain's CDR3 is CASSVATFGTEAFF. In DNA, the CDR3 is TGCGCCAGCAGCGTAGCGACATTCGGCACTGAAGCTTTCTTT. V usage is TRBV5-1 and J usage is TRBJ1-1; D uncertain. V lost 4 bases and J lost 4, with 14 bases in between. The CDR3 spans 14 residues. Germline assignment: CDR1 SGHRS and CDR2 YFSETQ.

This clonotype showed up just a few times. This chain joins TRBV7-3 and TRBJ2-7; TRBD1 matches 9 bases. The V segment lost 1 base and the J segment 3 bases; nucleotides outside the gene matches: 1. This CDR3 spans 14 amino acids. Germline values: CDR1 SGHTA, CDR2 FQGTGA. The CDR3 region has the DNA TGTGCCAGCAGCTTAAGACAGGGGGGCTACGAGCAGTACTTC. Protein: CASSLRQGGYEQYF.

This clonotype appeared many times. The V and J genes are TRBV5-5 and TRBJ1-1; TRBD1 is a possible D gene (5 bases). CDR1 and CDR2 (germline): SGHKS, YYEKEE (reference sequence). The CDR3 is 13 amino acids. V lost 4 bases to trimming and J lost 11 bases, with 18 bases between them. The CDR3 DNA is TGTGCCAGCAGCCCTGACAGTGACCCGTGGGCTTTCTTT. Protein product: CASSPDSDPWAFF.

This sequence joins TRBV9 and TRBJ2-5; 10 nucleotides line up with TRBD2. This CDR3 spans 16 amino acids. With V trimmed by 2 bases and J by 2 bases, 6 bases remained unmatched. The germline V gene encodes CDR1 SGDLS and CDR2 YYNGEE. Here the CDR3 reads CASSVGATSGQETQYF. CDR3 bases: TGTGCCAGCAGCGTGGGTGCGACTAGCGGGCAAGAGACCCAGTACTTC.

The gene calls are TRBV12-3 or TRBV12-4 and TRBJ2-3; tentatively, D is TRBD2 (7 bases). The CDR3 sequence is 15 residues long. Deletions cut 3 bases from V and 2 bases from J, with 12 bases between. The CDR3 DNA reads TGTGCCAGCAGTTTCGCGGGGGCACTCACAGATACGCAGTATTTT. It encodes CASSFAGALTDTQYF.

This clonotype was seen a handful of times. The V call is TRBV3-1, the J call TRBJ1-1; the match to TRBD1 covers 7 bases. The CDR3 runs to 14 residues. V was clipped by 5 bases and J by 4 bases; unmatched bases: 7. The germline gives CDR1 LGHDT, CDR2 YNNKEL (reference sequence). CDR3 in amino acids: CASSSQGTSTEAFF. DNA for the CDR3: TGTGCCAGCAGCTCACAGGGGACGAGCACTGAAGCTTTCTTT.